The next 24 T cell receptor beta chains were all read from a single sample in a study of human T cells and chemical hapten exposure. MiXCR, run by TCRdb on the RACE reads, gives a single entry per CDR3 protein. The sample includes 60,000 to 70,000 distinct CDR3 sequences, 9.5% to 12% seen only once; the top ten take about 5%. Time point meaning: pre-sensitization, week 0. Noted treatment: therapeutic diphenylcyclopropenone sensitization with weekly scalp DPC. Sequences were derived from whole blood, sampled in connection with sensitization to the hapten diphenylcyclopropenone (DPC). All receptors derive from a woman aged 45-65 years with alopecia areata. Some clones in this sample may be carry-over from other donors' samples.

There are many counts of this clonotype. The rearrangement joins TRBV21-1 to TRBJ2-4; the D segment call TRBD1 is taken from the table without a DNA check. TRBV21-1 has pseudogene status. The CDR3 sequence is 18 residues long. The CDR3 DNA sequence: TGTGCCAGCAGCAAAGGTCTGGCGCGTTGGTCGGCCAAAAACATTCAGTACTTC. Encoded protein: CASSKGLARWSAKNIQYF.

This clonotype was recorded many times. The rearrangement joins TRBV20-1 to TRBJ2-3; no firm D call. The CDR3 is made up of 12 amino acids. V was clipped by 5 bases and J by 3 bases, with 9 bases between them. Per the germline V gene, CDR1 is DFQATT and CDR2 is SNEGSKA (reference sequence). This CDR3 is CSAPSQTDTQYF. CDR3 bases: TGCAGTGCTCCCTCGCAAACAGATACGCAGTATTTT.

The chain is built from TRBV12-3 or TRBV12-4 and TRBJ1-2; 7 bases line up with TRBD1. CDR3 length: 13 residues. V was clipped by 6 bases and J by 3 bases; unmatched bases: 4. The CDR3 bases are TGTGCCAGCAGAACTACAGGGGACTATGGCTACACCTTC. Translating gives CASRTTGDYGYTF.

This chain connects TRBV7-2 to TRBJ2-1, with 11 nucleotides matching TRBD1. Per the germline V gene, CDR1 is SGHTA and CDR2 is FQGNSA. The CDR3 extends over 18 amino acids. V was pared by 5 bases and J by 4 bases, with 13 bases of the junction left unmatched. The CDR3 region has the DNA TGTGCCAGCAGCGAGGACAGGGGGCTCCCCCCTGTTTACAATGAGCAGTTCTTC. Translating gives CASSEDRGLPPVYNEQFF.

This clonotype was counted ten times or more. Lacking the conserved final phenylalanine or tryptophan, this CDR3 likely reflects a read error. The chain recombines TRBV11-2 with TRBJ2-5; 11 bases line up with TRBD2. CDR3 length equals 15 residues. Germline values: CDR1 SGHAT, CDR2 FQNNGV. The junction had 5 bases not matched to a gene; V was cut back by 5 bases and J by 3 bases. CDR3 nucleotides: TGTGCCAGCAGCCAGGGACTAGCGGCGAAAGAGACCCAGTACTGC. Translating gives CASSQGLAAKETQYC.

This clonotype was detected only a few times. This chain joins TRBV25-1 and TRBJ2-7, with TRBD2 matching 8 bases. Germline trimming cut 5 bases from V and 5 bases from J; bases unmatched to any gene: 11. The CDR3 totals 15 residues. Germline V CDR1 and CDR2: MGHDK, SYGVNS. CDR3 nucleotide sequence: TGTGCCAGCAGTAGACGACTAGCGATTCCCAACGAGCAGTACTTC. It encodes CASSRRLAIPNEQYF.

This clonotype showed up many times. The rearrangement links TRBV4-1 to TRBJ2-1; TRBD1 matches 10 bases. This CDR3 is built from 17 residues. Germline V gene lookup returns CDR1 MGHRA and CDR2 YSYEKL. The V gene end was trimmed by 5 bases and the J gene end by 4 bases; junction bases not matched to a gene: 11. The CDR3 protein is CASSYRAGQGTYNEQFF. The CDR3 DNA reads TGCGCCAGCAGCTACCGAGCGGGACAGGGGACTTACAATGAGCAGTTCTTC.

This clonotype was found many times. The chain employs TRBV6-2 or TRBV6-3 and TRBJ2-7, with D uncertain. CDR1 and CDR2 (germline): MNHEY, SVGEGT. Trimming took 0 bases from V and 1 from J, leaving 7 bases between them. The length of the CDR3 is 14 residues. The CDR3 nucleotides read TGTGCCAGCAGTTACTCGACACCTTCCTACGAGCAGTACTTC. Its translation is CASSYSTPSYEQYF.

This clonotype has a handful of counts. This chain uses TRBV20-1 with TRBJ2-3; D not certain. The V end lost 0 bases, the J end lost 2 bases, and 6 bases lay between the germline ends. The CDR3 sequence is 13 residues long. Looked up from germline, CDR1 is DFQATT and CDR2 is SNEGSKA (reference sequence). In DNA form, the CDR3 reads TGCAGTGCTAGAGACCCGACCACAGATACGCAGTATTTT. Translation: CSARDPTTDTQYF.

This clonotype was seen repeatedly, ten times or more. The chain carries TRBV27 and TRBJ2-4; no firm D call. Trimming pared 3 bases from V and 7 bases from J, leaving 13 bases between. Germline V gene lookup returns CDR1 MNHEY and CDR2 SMNVEV (reference sequence). This CDR3 has 14 amino acids. The CDR3 reads CASSLNSLVNIQYF. The CDR3 region has the DNA TGTGCCAGCAGTTTGAACAGTTTGGTGAACATTCAGTACTTC.

The chain is built from TRBV7-3 and TRBJ2-3; 12 nucleotides line up with TRBD2. Germline V lookup: CDR1 SGHTA, CDR2 FQGTGA. CDR3 length equals 16 residues. V shed 5 bases, J shed 2 bases, and the junction held 5 bases outside the gene matches. CDR3 nucleotide sequence: TGTGCCAGCAGCGGACGACTAGCGGGAGCCACAGATACGCAGTATTTT. Its translation: CASSGRLAGATDTQYF. Combining the CDR3 with reference TRBV7-3 and TRBJ2-3 gives the whole variable domain GAGVSQTPSNKVTEKGKYVELRCDPISGHTALYWYRQSLGQGPEFLIYFQGTGAADDSGLPNDRFFAVRPEGSVSTLKIQRTERGDSAVYLCASSGRLAGATDTQYFGPGTRLTVL.

This sequence joins TRBV11-2 and TRBJ2-5; the D gene is possibly TRBD2 (6 bases). V was clipped by 3 bases and J by 4 bases, with 12 bases between them. Germline CDR1 SGHAT, CDR2 FQNNGV. The CDR3 has 14 residues. The CDR3 region is CASSLRWGGETQYF. The CDR3 DNA reads TGTGCCAGCAGCTTGAGGTGGGGAGGAGAGACCCAGTACTTC.

The sample holds a few counts of this clonotype. The chain couples TRBV27 to TRBJ2-7, with unresolved D. V was shortened by 6 bases and J by 2 bases, with 8 bases between the two germline ends. CDR1 is MNHEY and CDR2 is SMNVEV in the germline V gene (reference sequence). The CDR3 loop spans 12 amino acids. Written as DNA, the CDR3 is TGTGCCAGCAGCGAGTTCCCCTACGAGCAGTACTTC. This translates into CASSEFPYEQYF.

The chain links TRBV6-2 or TRBV6-3 to TRBJ1-2; TRBD1 matches 7 bases. Germline V gene data show CDR1 as MNHEY and CDR2 as SVGEGT. V trimming: 7 bases; J trimming: 8 bases; junction bases outside the gene matches: 16. The CDR3 extends over 15 amino acids. The CDR3 loop reads CASINSGTANGGYTF. The CDR3 coding sequence is TGTGCCAGCATCAACTCCGGGACAGCCAACGGGGGCTACACCTTC.

This clonotype has a count of ten or more. This chain connects TRBV29-1 to TRBJ2-2; a weak D match, TRBD1 (6 bases). Germline loops: CDR1 SQVTM, CDR2 ANQGSEA. V was cut by 7 bases and J by 1 base, with 7 bases left in between. The CDR3 loop spans 12 amino acids. CDR3 DNA sequence: TGCAGCGCGACAGGGAACACCGGGGAGCTGTTTTTT. This sequence encodes CSATGNTGELFF.

V gene TRBV28 combines with J gene TRBJ1-4, with TRBD1 matching over 7 bases. The trim removed 7 bases at V and 4 bases at J, leaving 6 bases unmatched. From germline, CDR1 is MDHEN and CDR2 SYDVKM. The CDR3 length is 14 residues. This CDR3 reads CASKTGTDNEKLFF. The CDR3 DNA follows: TGTGCCAGCAAAACTGGGACAGATAATGAAAAACTGTTTTTT.

This clonotype was detected ten times or more. This chain joins TRBV2 and TRBJ2-1; 9 nucleotides line up with TRBD1. Germline assignment: CDR1 SNHLY and CDR2 FYNNEI. The CDR3 is 14 residues long. The V segment lost 9 bases and the J segment 8 bases; nucleotides outside the gene matches: 11. The CDR3 DNA reads TGTGCCAGTATTCCGGGACAGGGAGGTTATGAGCAGTTCTTC. It encodes CASIPGQGGYEQFF.

The chain uses TRBV7-3 and TRBJ2-7; 7 bases line up with TRBD1. Germline V lookup: CDR1 SGHTA, CDR2 FQGTGA. Unmatched junction bases numbered 10, after V lost 5 bases and J lost 3 bases. This CDR3 is built from 15 residues. CDR3 DNA sequence: TGTGCCAGCAGCCCAGGGGGACAGCAAAACTACGAGCAGTACTTC. It codes for CASSPGGQQNYEQYF.

This rearrangement joins TRBV2 to TRBJ1-5, with 7 bases identical to TRBD1. The CDR3 is 14 amino acids. Per germline, CDR1 SNHLY and CDR2 FYNNEI. Trimming cost V 8 bases and J 6 bases; bases outside gene matches: 10. CDR3 nucleotide sequence: TGTGCCAGCGGGGCACAGGGGCGCGGTCAGCCCCAGCATTTT. This sequence encodes CASGAQGRGQPQHF.

This clonotype has at least ten counts. V and J are TRBV6-6 and TRBJ2-7; TRBD2 agrees at 13 bases. Germline V gene lookup returns CDR1 MNHNY and CDR2 SVGAGI (reference sequence). Unmatched junction bases numbered 16, after V lost 2 bases and J lost 12 bases. The length of the CDR3 is 17 residues. This CDR3 is CASSYPGTSGMPPPPYF. CDR3 sequence (DNA): TGTGCCAGCAGTTACCCTGGGACTAGCGGGATGCCCCCTCCACCGTACTTC.

This clonotype came up many times. This chain uses TRBV20-1 with TRBJ2-3, with D possibly TRBD2 on 7 matching bases. Between the trimmed V and J ends, which lost 8 bases and 1 base, there was a span of 16 bases. The CDR3 covers 14 residues. Germline-derived CDR1 and CDR2 are DFQATT and SNEGSKA (reference sequence). DNA of the CDR3: TGCAGTCGGGGGGCCCCTAGGGGCACAGATACGCAGTATTTT. Its protein product is CSRGAPRGTDTQYF.

CDR3 nucleotide sequence: TGCAGTGCTAGACCCACAGGGGGCGGAGTGAACACTGAAGCTTTCTTT. It encodes CSARPTGGGVNTEAFF. The chain uses TRBV20-1 and TRBJ1-1, with 9 positions matching TRBD1. CDR3 length equals 16 residues. Germline CDR1 DFQATT, CDR2 SNEGSKA (reference sequence). The junction had 7 bases not matched to a gene; V was cut back by 2 bases and J by 0 bases.

This chain joins TRBV2 and TRBJ2-1; D perhaps matches TRBD1 (5 bases). The ends were cut back, 7 bases at V and 4 bases at J, with 17 bases in the middle. This CDR3 has 15 amino acids. The V gene's germline CDR1 is SNHLY and CDR2 FYNNEI. CDR3 sequence reads: CASTPTRQFYNEQFF. CDR3 nucleotides: TGTGCCAGCACCCCAACCCGACAGTTTTACAATGAGCAGTTCTTC.

In its sample, this clonotype was seen a few times. V and J are TRBV14 and TRBJ2-3; D uncertain. Looked up from germline, CDR1 is SGHDN and CDR2 is FVKESK. V was pared by 5 bases and J by 2 bases, with 2 bases between. The CDR3 loop spans 11 amino acids. In nucleotides, the CDR3 is TGTGCCAGCAGCGCCACAGATACGCAGTATTTT. Its protein is CASSATDTQYF.